Listed here is a single T cell receptor (beta chain). What it binds is not known. The table came from immunoSEQ multiplex PCR; TCRdb's copy has only in-frame clones and leaves some out. The table has about 200,000 clones, roughly 92% seen once. The CDR3 is made up of 15 amino acids. V dropped 5 bases and J dropped 4; count of bases not matched to a gene: 4. Germline values: CDR1 SGHVS, CDR2 FQNEAQ. The data belong to a study of T cell responses to AZD1222 COVID-19 vaccine. Study results and caveats: Spike was spanned by vaccine-associated CD4 TCRs, which were dominant at 160-218 and 743-854. In a largely white British group with more females than males, clonal diversity was possibly underestimated.

This TCR came from an adult in good health. The chain has TRBV7-8 and TRBJ2-5; 13 bases are shared with TRBD2. The source was peripheral blood, collected on day 0 of AZD1222 vaccination. CDR3 bases: TGTGCCAGCAGCCCGAGACTAGCGGGGGGAGAGACCCAGTACTTC. Translated: CASSPRLAGGETQYF.